The present T cell receptor (beta chain) was sequenced within a study of T cells of healthy individuals. This clonotype was seen only a few times. The V and J ends lost 5 bases and 2 bases, in that order; junction bases with no gene match: 3. This CDR3 contains 13 residues. Germline assignment: CDR1 MNHEY and CDR2 SVGAGI. One entry per CDR3 protein, called by TCRdb with MiXCR from the 5' RACE reads. Here the sample spans 40,000 to 60,000 distinct CDR3 sequences, about 14% being singletons. The receptor was isolated from a human donor in good health. This chain connects TRBV6-5 to TRBJ2-7, with 7 bases aligning to TRBD2. CDR3 region: CASSLTSAYEQYF. The CDR3 region has the DNA TGTGCCAGCAGTCTCACTAGCGCCTACGAGCAGTACTTC.